The next 9 T cell receptor beta chains were all read from a single sample in a study of cytomegalovirus exposure and HLA in healthy donors. In the PCR, 60 Vbeta and 13 Jbeta primers were used. Sequencing was performed with immunoSEQ multiplex PCR; in TCRdb, only in-frame clones are kept and a portion is missing. In all, the sample yields about 140,000 clones. The sequenced sample was PBMCs. The receptors originated from a male donor in good health and CMV-seronegative.

CDR3 nucleotides: TGTGCCAGCTCGCCAGGACAGGGGAGTATTTACGAGCAGTACTTC. It translates to CASSPGQGSIYEQYF. The rearrangement links TRBV18 to TRBJ2-7, with 9 nucleotides matching TRBD1. The V gene's germline CDR1 is KGHSH and CDR2 LQKENI. The CDR3 extends over 15 amino acids. The V gene end was trimmed by 6 bases and the J gene end by 4 bases; junction bases not matched to a gene: 10.

The chain carries TRBV14 and TRBJ2-7; D is ambiguous. Germline CDR1 is SGHDN and CDR2 is FVKESK. The CDR3 sequence is 13 residues long. Between the trimmed V and J ends, which lost 0 bases and 4 bases, there was a span of 7 bases. The CDR3 loop is CASSQDTEYEQYF. DNA of the CDR3: TGTGCCAGCAGCCAAGATACAGAGTACGAGCAGTACTTC.

This chain links TRBV9 with TRBJ1-4; 7 bases line up with TRBD1. The junction had 5 bases not matched to a gene; V was cut back by 3 bases and J by 6 bases. The germline V gene encodes CDR1 SGDLS and CDR2 YYNGEE. There are 14 residues in the CDR3. Written as DNA, the CDR3 is TGTGCCAGCAGCGCCCGACAGGGAGATGAAAAACTGTTTTTT. Amino acid sequence: CASSARQGDEKLFF.

The rearrangement links TRBV19 to TRBJ1-1, with D possibly matching TRBD1 (6 bases). The CDR3 covers 14 residues. Trimming cost V 8 bases and J 8 bases, with 21 bases left between them. Germline V gene data show CDR1 as LNHDA and CDR2 as SQIVND (reference sequence). CDR3 sequence: CASSHRVSGPEAFF. The CDR3 coding sequence is TGTGCCAGTTCTCACAGGGTGTCTGGGCCGGAAGCTTTCTTT.

The chain uses TRBV4-1 and TRBJ1-1, with D possibly being TRBD1 (6 bases). Germline V gene lookup returns CDR1 MGHRA and CDR2 YSYEKL. This CDR3 contains 14 residues. The V end lost 5 bases, the J end lost 6 bases, and 16 bases lay between the germline ends. CDR3 protein: CASSYRDNDSEAFF. The CDR3 nucleotides read TGCGCCAGCAGCTACCGGGACAACGACTCTGAAGCTTTCTTT.

The chain recombines TRBV7-9 with TRBJ2-5; D not resolved. The CDR3 totals 11 residues. V was trimmed by 3 bases and J by 3 bases, leaving 2 bases between them. Germline loops: CDR1 SEHNR, CDR2 FQNEAQ (reference sequence). CDR3 sequence: CASSFKETQYF. CDR3 sequence (DNA): TGTGCCAGCAGCTTTAAAGAGACCCAGTACTTC.

Comment on this clone: At one boundary the junction diverges from the germline segment, which might be a read error. V and J are TRBV6-6 and TRBJ1-2; TRBD1 matches at 10 bases. This CDR3 region has 13 residues. Germline CDR1 is MNHNY and CDR2 is SVGAGI (reference sequence). The CDR3 is CASSSPGQGRGDF. CDR3 coding DNA: TGTGCCAGCAGTTCCCCGGGACAGGGGAGAGGGGACTTC.

The genes are TRBV6-5 and TRBJ2-7; TRBD2 matches at 10 bases. CDR1 and CDR2 from the germline V gene are MNHEY and SVGAGI. CDR3 length: 15 residues. With 6 bases clipped from V and 1 base from J, the junction kept 6 bases outside the gene matches. Written as DNA, the CDR3 is TGTGCCAGCAGCCCCTCTAGCGGGGGTTCCTACGAGCAGTACTTC. Its protein product is CASSPSSGGSYEQYF.

V and J are TRBV2 and TRBJ2-3; 7 bases are shared with TRBD2. Germline V gene lookup returns CDR1 SNHLY and CDR2 FYNNEI. The CDR3 spans 16 residues. Germline trimming cut 6 bases from V and 0 bases from J; bases unmatched to any gene: 9. The CDR3 here is CASRRREFPSTDTQYF. The CDR3 DNA reads TGTGCCAGCAGACGGCGGGAGTTCCCTAGCACAGATACGCAGTATTTT.